Below are 30 T cell receptor beta chains sequenced from a single sample in a study of T cell repertoires in cytomegalovirus infection. The antigens these receptors bind are not known. MiXCR was run by TCRdb on the reads, yielding one entry per CDR3 protein. The repertoire holds roughly 730,000 distinct CDR3 sequences, with around 32% as singletons. Material: cultured PBMCs, obtained from culture after CMV antigen stimulation. The receptors stem from a human donor in good health (CMV status not recorded). Some clones in this sample may be carry-over from other donors' samples.

This chain uses TRBV20-1 with TRBJ2-5; the match to TRBD2 covers 10 bases. Germline CDR1 and CDR2: DFQATT and SNEGSKA (reference sequence). V lost 6 bases, J lost 2 bases, and 9 bases stayed unmatched. CDR3 length: 15 amino acids. CDR3 sequence reads: CSASRLAGEQETQYF. As DNA, the CDR3 is TGCAGTGCCTCCCGACTAGCGGGCGAACAAGAGACCCAGTACTTC.

The chain carries TRBV4-2 and TRBJ2-7; D uncertain. Germline V CDR1 and CDR2: LGHNA, YNFKEQ. The length of the CDR3 is 15 residues. With 1 base removed from V and 6 bases from J, the gap between germline ends came to 16 bases. The CDR3 sequence is CASSQGSLFQSEQYF. CDR3 nucleotides: TGTGCCAGCAGCCAAGGCTCCCTCTTCCAGAGCGAGCAGTACTTC.

At least ten counts were recorded for this clonotype. The V call is TRBV7-2, the J call TRBJ1-2; 7 nucleotides align to TRBD1. The junction had 7 bases not matched to a gene; V was cut back by 2 bases and J by 4 bases. The CDR3 is made up of 15 amino acids. The V gene's germline CDR1 is SGHTA and CDR2 FQGNSA. Written as DNA, the CDR3 is TGTGCCAGCAGCTTACGCGAGGGGGCTAGCTATGGCTACACCTTC. This gives the protein CASSLREGASYGYTF.

This clonotype has more than one count but fewer than ten. V gene TRBV27 combines with J gene TRBJ1-5; D unresolved. CDR1 and CDR2 from the germline V gene are MNHEY and SMNVEV (reference sequence). The V and J ends lost 5 bases and 6 bases respectively, with 11 bases between them. The CDR3 has 13 residues. For the CDR3, the DNA is TGTGCCAGCAGTCACGGGGTGGGTCAGCCCCAGCATTTT. Translating gives CASSHGVGQPQHF.

This chain joins TRBV6-2 or TRBV6-3 and TRBJ2-7; D possibly corresponds to TRBD2 (6 bases). Trimming took 10 bases from V and 3 from J, leaving 13 bases between them. CDR1 is MNHEY and CDR2 is SVGEGT in the germline V gene. The CDR3 consists of 12 residues. CDR3 sequence: CATTRDFYEQYF. CDR3 in DNA: TGTGCCACCACCCGGGACTTCTACGAGCAGTACTTC.

This clonotype has more than one count but fewer than ten. V gene TRBV11-2 combines with J gene TRBJ1-2; 11 nucleotides agree with TRBD1. The trim removed 5 bases at V and 2 bases at J, leaving 4 bases unmatched. CDR1 and CDR2 from the germline V gene are SGHAT and FQNNGV. The CDR3 covers 15 residues. CDR3 sequence reads: CASSHWDRGNYGYTF. The CDR3 region has the DNA TGTGCCAGCAGCCACTGGGACAGGGGGAACTATGGCTACACCTTC. The entire variable domain, with the rest obtained from reference TRBV11-2 and TRBJ1-2, is as follows: EAGVAQSPRYKIIEKRQSVAFWCNPISGHATLYWYQQILGQGPKLLIQFQNNGVVDDSQLPKDRFSAERLKGVDSTLKIQPAKLEDSAVYLCASSHWDRGNYGYTFGSGTRLTVV.

The chain is built from TRBV7-6 and TRBJ1-2, with TRBD1 matching 8 bases. Germline V gives CDR1 SGHVS, CDR2 FNYEAQ. The CDR3 is 15 amino acids. Trimming cost V 1 base and J 6 bases; bases outside gene matches: 7. Written as DNA, the CDR3 is TGTGCCAGCAGCTTAGGTCCAGGGGGCAATGATGGCTACACCTTC. Protein product: CASSLGPGGNDGYTF.

The V call is TRBV5-6, the J call TRBJ1-4; D is unclear. Germline lookup yields CDR1 SGHDT and CDR2 YYEEEE. V was cut by 1 base and J by 0 bases, with 13 bases left in between. This CDR3 contains 17 residues. The CDR3 sequence: CASSLRARQATNEKLFF. The CDR3 bases are TGTGCCAGCAGCTTGAGGGCGAGACAAGCAACTAATGAAAAACTGTTTTTT.

This chain connects TRBV20-1 to TRBJ2-4; no definite D call. The CDR3 is made up of 15 amino acids. V lost 3 bases and J lost 1, with 13 bases in between. Per germline, CDR1 DFQATT and CDR2 SNEGSKA (reference sequence). The CDR3 protein is CSASSGPLAKNIQYF. In nucleotides, the CDR3 is TGCAGTGCTAGCTCTGGACCGCTGGCCAAAAACATTCAGTACTTC.

In its sample, this clonotype was seen a few times. V usage is TRBV5-8 and J usage is TRBJ2-1; 7 bases align to TRBD1. Germline values: CDR1 SGHTS, CDR2 YDEGEE. V shed 4 bases and J 10 bases; nucleotides not matched to a gene: 8. This CDR3 has 13 amino acids. The CDR3 protein is CASSADRSPEQFF. Written as DNA, the CDR3 is TGTGCCAGCAGCGCGGACAGGAGCCCCGAGCAGTTCTTC.

The J gene is TRBJ1-6, the V gene TRBV2; D remains unclear. Germline V CDR1 and CDR2: SNHLY, FYNNEI. The CDR3 has 13 amino acids. Trimming cost V 1 base and J 9 bases, with 7 bases left between them. CDR3 residues: CASSEEESSPLHF. The CDR3 DNA follows: TGTGCCAGCAGTGAAGAGGAGAGTTCACCCCTCCACTTT.

This chain joins TRBV5-1 and TRBJ2-3; weak D call: TRBD1 (5 bases). The length of the CDR3 is 14 residues. V lost 1 base to trimming and J lost 2 bases, with 8 bases between them. The germline V gene encodes CDR1 SGHRS and CDR2 YFSETQ. The CDR3 protein is CASSLPDTTDTQYF. The DNA of the CDR3 is TGCGCCAGCAGCTTGCCGGACACCACAGATACGCAGTATTTT.

This clonotype was seen only a few times. The chain carries TRBV5-4 and TRBJ2-1; 10 nucleotides agree with TRBD2. The CDR3 is made up of 15 amino acids. In germline, CDR1 is SGHNT, CDR2 YYREEE (reference sequence). V lost 0 bases to trimming and J lost 10 bases; unmatched junction nucleotides: 7. CDR3 coding DNA: TGTGCCAGCAGCTTGGGAGCGGGGGGGCCACGAGAGCAGTTCTTC. It translates to CASSLGAGGPREQFF.

This clonotype has just a few counts. The CDR3 nucleotides are TGTGCCAGCAGCTTAAGGGGGGACAGGGGTGAAAAACTGTTTTTT. Residues: CASSLRGDRGEKLFF. The chain employs TRBV7-2 and TRBJ1-4; TRBD1 matches at 10 bases. The CDR3 covers 15 residues. V was pared by 2 bases and J by 7 bases, with 4 bases of the junction left unmatched. Germline CDR1 SGHTA, CDR2 FQGNSA. The variable domain in full, with the rest retrieved from reference TRBV7-2 and TRBJ1-4, is GAGVSQSPSNKVTEKGKDVELRCDPISGHTALYWYRQSLGQGLEFLIYFQGNSAPDKSGLPSDRFSAERTGGSVSTLTIQRTQQEDSAVYLCASSLRGDRGEKLFFGSGTQLSVL.

J is TRBJ1-1 and V is TRBV10-3; 7 nucleotides agree with TRBD1. The CDR3 has 14 residues. Unmatched junction bases numbered 5, after V lost 4 bases and J lost 3 bases. Germline V lookup: CDR1 ENHRY, CDR2 SYGVKD. The chain's CDR3 is CAISVTGKDTEAFF. The DNA of the CDR3 is TGTGCCATCAGTGTGACAGGGAAAGACACTGAAGCTTTCTTT.

This chain links TRBV4-2 with TRBJ2-1, with 10 bases lining up with TRBD2. The CDR3 sequence is 15 residues long. Trimming removed 1 base from V and 7 bases from J; junction bases left unmatched: 4. Looked up from germline, CDR1 is LGHNA and CDR2 is YNFKEQ. In DNA, the CDR3 is TGTGCCAGCAGCCAAGCGCCTAGCGGGAGAAATGAGCAGTTCTTC. It codes for CASSQAPSGRNEQFF.

This clonotype showed up many times. The V call is TRBV7-2, the J call TRBJ2-4; a weak D match, TRBD2 (6 bases). Germline V gives CDR1 SGHTA, CDR2 FQGNSA. CDR3 length equals 17 residues. Trimming took 5 bases from V and 1 from J, leaving 18 bases between them. The CDR3 DNA reads TGTGCCAGCAGCCCATATCAGGGTAGCGGTGCCAAAAACATTCAGTACTTC. Amino acids: CASSPYQGSGAKNIQYF.

The V and J genes are TRBV5-6 and TRBJ2-1, with TRBD2 as a possible D gene (6 bases). The germline V gene encodes CDR1 SGHDT and CDR2 YYEEEE. V was cut by 5 bases and J by 6 bases, with 12 bases left in between. The CDR3 spans 13 residues. The CDR3 protein is CASRTGLRNEQFF. The CDR3 DNA follows: TGTGCCAGCAGGACGGGACTCCGCAATGAGCAGTTCTTC.

The gene calls are TRBV24-1 and TRBJ2-5; 7 positions match TRBD1. Per germline, CDR1 KGHDR and CDR2 SFDVKD. V lost 3 bases, J lost 1 base, and 7 bases stayed unmatched. The CDR3 spans 16 residues. The CDR3 region has the DNA TGTGCCACCAGTGATCCTCAGGGGGTGTTCCAAGAGACCCAGTACTTC. It is translated as CATSDPQGVFQETQYF.

CDR3 residues: CASTRTHTDTQYF. The CDR3 DNA reads TGCGCCAGCACACGGACCCACACAGATACGCAGTATTTT. The chain carries TRBV4-1 and TRBJ2-3; D unresolved. Germline values: CDR1 MGHRA, CDR2 YSYEKL. Deletions cut 7 bases from V and 2 bases from J, with 10 bases between. This CDR3 contains 13 residues.

This clonotype was seen more than once but under ten times. V usage is TRBV20-1 and J usage is TRBJ2-1; 11 bases agree with TRBD2. In germline, CDR1 is DFQATT, CDR2 SNEGSKA (reference sequence). The CDR3 sequence is 14 residues long. The CDR3 spells CSAKLAGVYNEQFF. CDR3 sequence (DNA): TGCAGCGCCAAACTAGCGGGAGTATATAATGAGCAGTTCTTC.

This clonotype was seen a few times. This chain connects TRBV12-3 or TRBV12-4 to TRBJ1-4, with 7 positions matching TRBD1. J gave up 8 bases and V 9 bases, and 9 bases lay outside the gene matches. The CDR3 has 13 amino acids. The CDR3 sequence is CASNRGGGEKLFF. The CDR3 DNA sequence: TGTGCCAGTAACAGGGGCGGTGGGGAAAAACTGTTTTTT.

The chain combines TRBV6-1 with TRBJ1-2, with D perhaps matching TRBD1 (6 bases). The CDR3 loop spans 12 amino acids. The ends were cut back, 6 bases at V and 7 bases at J, with 12 bases in the middle. CDR1 MNHNS and CDR2 SASEGT come from the germline V gene. DNA for the CDR3: TGTGCCAGCAGCAGGGGAGGCGGTGGCTACACCTTC. The encoded protein is CASSRGGGGYTF.

The chain has TRBV7-9 and TRBJ2-5, with 10 bases lining up with TRBD2. The trim removed 5 bases at V and 5 bases at J, leaving 8 bases unmatched. Germline V gene data show CDR1 as SEHNR and CDR2 as FQNEAQ (reference sequence). CDR3 size: 15 residues. The CDR3 nucleotides read TGTGCCAGCAGCGTACTAGCGGGGAGAGGGGAGACCCAGTACTTC. As protein: CASSVLAGRGETQYF.

This chain connects TRBV4-2 to TRBJ1-5; weak D call: TRBD1 (5 bases). The CDR3 runs to 17 residues. Germline lookup yields CDR1 LGHNA and CDR2 YNFKEQ. Trimming took off 2 bases at V and 4 bases at J, with 18 bases between the two ends. Here the CDR3 reads CASSQTFTTGLNQPQHF. The CDR3 DNA reads as TGTGCCAGCAGCCAAACGTTTACTACAGGTTTGAATCAGCCCCAGCATTTT.

The sample holds many counts of this clonotype. The V and J genes are TRBV20-1 and TRBJ1-2; D remains unclear. The CDR3 spans 11 residues. Trimming removed 5 bases from V and 0 bases from J, with 4 bases in between. Germline lookup yields CDR1 DFQATT and CDR2 SNEGSKA (reference sequence). CDR3 coding DNA: TGCAGTGCTGCGGCTAACTATGGCTACACCTTC. This gives the protein CSAAANYGYTF.

V gene TRBV11-2 combines with J gene TRBJ2-3; tentatively, D is TRBD2 (6 bases). The CDR3 is 15 amino acids. The ends were cut back, 5 bases at V and 2 bases at J, with 14 bases in the middle. Germline values: CDR1 SGHAT, CDR2 FQNNGV. The CDR3 is CASSAGPTFTDTQYF. In DNA, the CDR3 is TGTGCCAGCAGCGCGGGACCCACTTTCACAGATACGCAGTATTTT. Drawing the rest from reference TRBV11-2 and TRBJ2-3, the complete variable domain is EAGVAQSPRYKIIEKRQSVAFWCNPISGHATLYWYQQILGQGPKLLIQFQNNGVVDDSQLPKDRFSAERLKGVDSTLKIQPAKLEDSAVYLCASSAGPTFTDTQYFGPGTRLTVL.

This clonotype was seen only a few times. The rearrangement joins TRBV28 to TRBJ2-3, with D perhaps assigned TRBD1 or TRBD2 (5 bases each). The V gene's germline CDR1 is MDHEN and CDR2 SYDVKM. This CDR3 is 15 amino acids long. Trimming removed 3 bases from V and 0 bases from J, with 10 bases in between. The CDR3 sequence is CASSLGVSSTDTQYF. The CDR3 nucleotides are TGTGCCAGCAGTTTGGGGGTTTCTAGCACAGATACGCAGTATTTT.

This clonotype has at least ten counts. The chain couples TRBV7-2 to TRBJ1-1; D unclear. The CDR3 has 16 residues. Trimming cost V 4 bases and J 1 base, with 16 bases left between them. The V gene's germline CDR1 is SGHTA and CDR2 FQGNSA. The CDR3 loop is CASSSPRADGNTEAFF. The CDR3 DNA reads as TGTGCCAGCAGCTCTCCGCGAGCAGACGGGAACACTGAAGCTTTCTTT.

The CDR3 DNA sequence: TGCGCCAGCAGCCAAGATGGGGGGGGTTCGAACATTCAGTACTTC. It is translated as CASSQDGGGSNIQYF. J is TRBJ2-4 and V is TRBV4-1, with 7 bases matching TRBD2. Trimming at V came to 0 bases and at J to 7 bases, leaving 6 bases not matched to a gene. CDR3 length: 15 residues. Germline lookup yields CDR1 MGHRA and CDR2 YSYEKL.